The present TCR beta chain was sequenced within a study of T cell responses to AZD1222 COVID-19 vaccine. Study overall: Some second doses came at about 4 weeks and others at about 12 weeks; these were pooled. Study-wide points: Repertoires were collected only later (after the peak T cell response had occurred). Unmutated variant regions are reportedly targeted by nearly half of spike-specific TCRs.

The data were produced by immunoSEQ multiplex PCR, yet TCRdb's version contains in-frame clones alone and is incomplete. The repertoire holds 100,000 to 120,000 clones, with around 90% as singletons. In this sample, this clone turned up once. Its antigen remains unidentified. This receptor was taken from an adult in good health. Specimen: peripheral blood, collected on day 0 of AZD1222 vaccination.

The CDR3 DNA is TGTGCCAGTAGTATAGTCGCTAGCGGACCTCTCTACGAGCAGTACTTC. Its translation is CASSIVASGPLYEQYF. This chain connects TRBV19 to TRBJ2-7; 7 nucleotides align to TRBD2. J was trimmed by 3 bases and V by 1 base; bases with no gene match: 9. Germline-derived CDR1 and CDR2 are LNHDA and SQIVND (reference sequence). This CDR3 region has 16 residues.